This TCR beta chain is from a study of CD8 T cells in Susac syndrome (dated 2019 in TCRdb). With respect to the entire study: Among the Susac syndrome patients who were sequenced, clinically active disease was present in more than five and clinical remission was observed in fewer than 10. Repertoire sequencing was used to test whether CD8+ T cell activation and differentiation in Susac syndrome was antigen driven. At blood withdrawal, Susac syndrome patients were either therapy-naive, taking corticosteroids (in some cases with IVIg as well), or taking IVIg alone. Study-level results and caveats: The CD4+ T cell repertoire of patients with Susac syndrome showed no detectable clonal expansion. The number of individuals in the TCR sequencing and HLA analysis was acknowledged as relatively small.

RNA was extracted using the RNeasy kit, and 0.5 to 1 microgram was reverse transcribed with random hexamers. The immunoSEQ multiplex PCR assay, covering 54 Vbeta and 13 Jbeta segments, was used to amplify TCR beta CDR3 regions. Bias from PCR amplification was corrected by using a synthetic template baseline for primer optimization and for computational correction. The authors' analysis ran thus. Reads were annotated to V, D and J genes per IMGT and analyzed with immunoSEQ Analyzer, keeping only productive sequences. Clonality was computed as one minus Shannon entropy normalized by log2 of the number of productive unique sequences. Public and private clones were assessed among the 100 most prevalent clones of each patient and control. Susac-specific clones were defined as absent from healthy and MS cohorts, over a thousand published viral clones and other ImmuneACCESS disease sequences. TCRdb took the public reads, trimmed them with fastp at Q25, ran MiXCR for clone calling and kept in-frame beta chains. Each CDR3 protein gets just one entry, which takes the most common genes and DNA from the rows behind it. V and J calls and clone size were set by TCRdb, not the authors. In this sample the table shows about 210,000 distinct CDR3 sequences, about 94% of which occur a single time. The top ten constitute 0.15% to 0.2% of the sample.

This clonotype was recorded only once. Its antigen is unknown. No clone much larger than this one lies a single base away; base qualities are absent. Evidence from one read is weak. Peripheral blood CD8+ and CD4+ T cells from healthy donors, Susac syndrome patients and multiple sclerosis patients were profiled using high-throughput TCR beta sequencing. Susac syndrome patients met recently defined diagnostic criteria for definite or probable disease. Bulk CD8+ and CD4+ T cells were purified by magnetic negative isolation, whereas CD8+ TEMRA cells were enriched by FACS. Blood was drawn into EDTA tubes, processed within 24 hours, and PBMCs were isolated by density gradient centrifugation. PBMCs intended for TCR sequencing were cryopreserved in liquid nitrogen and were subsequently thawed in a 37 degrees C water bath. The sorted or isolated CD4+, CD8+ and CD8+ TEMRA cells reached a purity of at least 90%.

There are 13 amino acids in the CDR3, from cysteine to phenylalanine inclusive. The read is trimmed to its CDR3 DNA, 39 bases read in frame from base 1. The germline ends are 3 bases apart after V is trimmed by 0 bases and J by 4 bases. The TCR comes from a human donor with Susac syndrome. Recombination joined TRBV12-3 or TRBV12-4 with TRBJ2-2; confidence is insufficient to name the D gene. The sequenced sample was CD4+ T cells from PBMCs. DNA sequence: TGTGCCAGCAGTTTAGCTTTCACCGGGGAGCTGTTTTTT. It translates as CASSLAFTGELFF.